This T cell receptor delta chain was obtained from a study of γδ T cells in repeated Plasmodium falciparum infection (dated by TCRdb to the early 2020s). Regarding the complete study: The natural-infection arm enrolled Malian children exposed to intense seasonal malaria transmission, compared against age and gender matched Australian children. Samples were collected from controlled-infection subjects at baseline, immediately before selected infections, and 21 days after each infection. Four controlled human malaria infections were administered to five malaria-naive U.S. adults over around 600 days by bites from P. falciparum NF54-infected Anopheles stephensi mosquitoes. The gammadelta TCR repertoires from Mali were analysed in two ways: cross-sectionally during periods with no transmission, and longitudinally across episodes of acute febrile malaria. Using both natural infection in Mali and controlled human malaria infection, the study looked at the way repeated Plasmodium falciparum infection shapes the human gammadelta T cell repertoire.

Sequences TSWWSYY (CDR1) and QGS (CDR2) are obtained from the germline V gene. From cysteine to phenylalanine, the CDR3 is 19 amino acids long. Only CDR3 DNA is held: 57 bases, read in frame from base 1. Receptor libraries were prepared by multiplex PCR. The instrument given in TCRdb is Illumina MiSeq. Each sorted gammadelta T cell sample was sequenced for both the TCR gamma (TRG) and TCR delta (TRD) chains. Per the authors' processing: The repertoire analyses used clonotype tree plots, the accumulated frequency of the top 20 clonotypes, and diversity index (DI) and D75 metrics. TCRdb called clones anew from the public reads via CATT; matching DNA rows were later pooled. V and J calls and clone size were set by TCRdb, not the authors. In all, the sample holds 45,000 to 70,000 delta-chain clones, and 1.7% of those were seen once. The leading ten clones occupy over 14% of the sample. Vgamma9/Vdelta2+ and Vdelta2-negative gammadelta T cell populations were flow-sorted from peripheral blood mononuclear cells for bulk TCR repertoire analysis.

As for this clone: This clone's antigen is unknown. For this DNA, TCRdb reports the protein of a much larger clone, which diverges at residue 18, most likely from a read error; the protein presented here is translated directly from the DNA.

The study at large found these results: Because the controlled-infection cohort was small, analysis of inter-individual variability in gammadelta T cell responses was limited. Waves of new clonotype selection in Vdelta2-negative, largely Vdelta1+, gammadelta TCR repertoires appeared to be driven by repeated controlled infections. Vdelta2-negative gammadelta TCR repertoires from Malian children appeared more clonally expanded, less diverse and less shared than those of Australian children. Generalizability was limited because the Malian cohort came from a small rural village made up predominantly of one ethnic group. A highly stable polyclonal repertoire over time and infection, with many inter-individual overlapping TCRgamma sequences, was shown by Vgamma9/Vdelta2+ TCR repertoires.

The chain uses TRDV1 and TRDJ1, with 7 bases matching TRDD3. The sequencing sample was made of gamma-delta T cells from blood. This receptor was taken from a pool of human donors (malaria-infected and uninfected, not separated). The bases read TGTGCTCTTGGGGTACCAATTCCTGGGCGGGGGATGAGAAGCGATAAACTCACCTTT. It encodes CALGVPIPGRGMRSDKLTF.